The sequence of this TCR beta chain was determined in a study of T cell responses to AZD1222 COVID-19 vaccine (dated by TCRdb to the early 2020s). In the study overall: AZD1222 recipients given second doses at about 4 weeks or at about 12 weeks were pooled, since spike-specific TCR depth and breadth were not found to differ between the two schedules. A total of over 230 trial participants underwent TCR sequencing, of whom 200 to 220 received two doses of AZD1222 and 26 received two doses of the MenACWY control vaccine. Enrollment into the trials was organized by age into subgroups of 18-55, 56-69 and 70-plus years, and those subgroups contained 148, 28 and 57 TCR-sequenced participants, respectively. Broad study findings and their caveats: Conclusions about previously exposed vaccinees are limited, since just a handful of AZD1222 recipients were seropositive for SARS-CoV-2 at baseline. Reportedly, almost half of the unique spike-specific TCRs recognized epitopes lying outside the regions that are mutated in the B.1.351 and B.1.1.7 variants. The vaccine-associated CD4 TCRs covered the entire spike protein, and the dominant responses fell in regions 160-218 and 743-854. Because no day 14 peak-response samples were available, the repertoires could be characterized only after the peak T cell response. The 56-69-year group was small, and its depth increase did not reach significance, likely because of low power. After two AZD1222 doses, both the breadth and the depth of spike-specific TCRs were significantly higher than at day 0 and than in MenACWY recipients. Most participants were white British and females outnumbered males, and the authors suggested that clonal diversity may have been underestimated.

On this clone itself: No antigen is known for it. No base quality information exists; no much larger clone differs at one position.

The CDR3 regions of human TCRbeta chains were subjected to immunosequencing. The source study handled its data this way. Repertoire TCRs were matched against a reference library of SARS-CoV-2-specific TCRs generated with the MIRA antigen-specificity platform. Breadth meant the fraction of unique TCRs that were SARS-CoV-2-associated, whereas depth meant the fraction of total T cells that were SARS-CoV-2-associated. Using the MIRA data, each spike-specific TCR was mapped to the spike region that the TCR reacts to and placed in a CD4 or CD8 class. Log10-transformed breadth and depth values were compared by one-way ANOVA with Sidak's multiple comparisons tests. Held by TCRdb, this immuneACCESS table contains in-frame sequences only and omits some clones. Under half of the omission traces to an unresolved V gene where checked; the cause of the rest is unknown. V, J and clone size are those of that table, while D and trimming were read from the DNA. Recorded for this sample are some 170,000 clones; about 88% of them occurred a single time. Roughly 1.7% of the sample goes to the ten largest clones.

At the junction V is shortened by 8 bases and J by 3 bases; bases outside the gene matches: 10. CDR1 GTSNPN and CDR2 SVGIG were looked up in the germline V gene (reference sequence). The CDR3 numbers 14 residues from cysteine through phenylalanine. Just the 42-base CDR3 DNA is kept, in frame starting at base 1. According to the study, the label for this sample's time point signals: baseline before first vaccination. Vaccinee samples came from UK trials COV001 and COV002, including a single-blind randomized controlled phase 2/3 trial of AZD1222 (ChAdOx1 nCoV-19) in healthy adults. For TCRbeta chain sequencing, PBMC samples from trial participants were taken at day 0 and at day 28 after the second dose.

The chain links TRBV30 with TRBJ1-1, with TRBD1 identical over 9 junction bases. Material: peripheral blood, obtained on day 0 of AZD1222 vaccination. This receptor was identified in an adult in good health. The CDR3 region has the sequence CAETGGAFDTEAFF. The sequence in DNA is TGTGCCGAAACAGGGGGCGCGTTTGACACTGAAGCTTTCTTT.